Presented here are 24 T cell receptor delta chains from one specimen sequenced in a study of DNA immune sequencing with unique molecular identifiers. Genomic DNA underwent 32-plex PCR targeting all 8 TRDV and 4 TRDJ genes. The library had 12-nucleotide UMIs introduced over around 3 barcoding cycles, then a second adapter PCR. TCRdb re-called the multiplex PCR reads through CATT. The sample records around 710 delta-chain clones, roughly 4% being singletons. The sample taken for sequencing was gamma-delta T cells from PBMCs. Every receptor here comes from a human donor in good health.

Within the sample, this clone is medium-sized. This rearrangement joins TRDV2 to TRDJ3, with 8 bases matching TRDD3. CDR1 GEAIGNYY and CDR2 EKD come from the germline V gene. There are 20 residues in the CDR3. V dropped 1 base and J dropped 0; count of bases not matched to a gene: 10. The CDR3 DNA follows: TGTGCCTGTGACACGGTACTGGGGGCCCTGAGCTCCTGGGACACCCGACAGATGTTTTTC. It yields the protein CACDTVLGALSSWDTRQMFF.

On this clone: This clone may be a read error of a much larger clone one base away. The identical CDR3 is also encoded by other nucleotide sequences in the sample. The V and J genes are TRDV2 and TRDJ1, with 9 positions matching TRDD3. This CDR3 is 18 amino acids long. The V segment lost 0 bases and the J segment 0 bases; nucleotides outside the gene matches: 10. The germline gives CDR1 GEAIGNYY, CDR2 EKD. The CDR3 DNA is TGTGCCTGTGACACCTTACTAGGGGATACGAGAGACACCGATAAACTCATCTTT. Its protein product is CACDTLLGDTRDTDKLIF.

In this sample, this clone is medium-sized (0.01 to 0.1%). V is TRDV2 and J is TRDJ1, with TRDD3 matching over 12 bases. V was pared by 3 bases and J by 0 bases, with 13 bases of the junction left unmatched. Looked up from germline, CDR1 is GEAIGNYY and CDR2 is EKD. This CDR3 has 19 amino acids. DNA for the CDR3: TGTGCCTGTGACTCCCCGTTTACTGGGGGATACTCCCACACCGATAAACTCATCTTT. It is translated as CACDSPFTGGYSHTDKLIF.

In regard to this clone: A far larger clone is only one base removed, so a read error is likely. Other DNA sequences of this sample code for an identical CDR3. The genes are TRDV2 and TRDJ1, with TRDD3 matching over 12 bases. Germline-derived CDR1 and CDR2 are GEAIGNYY and EKD. The CDR3 consists of 17 residues. V lost 1 base to trimming and J lost 6 bases; unmatched junction nucleotides: 11. CDR3 protein: CACDTVGLGDTLNKLIF. Here the CDR3 DNA reads TGTGCCTGTGACACAGTGGGGCTGGGGGATACGTTAAATAAACTCATCTTT.

A word on this clone: A single base is all that separates this from a far larger clone, so a read error is likely. DNA of the CDR3: TGTGCCTGTGACACGGCTGGGGCCACCTCCTGGGACACCCGACAGTTGTTTTTC. This gives the protein CACDTAGATSWDTRQLFF. V usage is TRDV2 and J usage is TRDJ3, with D possibly being TRDD3 (6 bases). The CDR3 spans 18 residues. Germline CDR1 reads GEAIGNYY; CDR2 reads EKD.

As regards this clone: Translating this DNA gives a protein that differs at residue 10 from the TCRdb one, which belongs to a much larger clone; a read error is likely, and the protein shown is this translation. The CDR3 loop is CACDTAGATPWDTRQMFF. For the CDR3, the DNA is TGTGCCTGTGACACGGCTGGGGCCACCCCCTGGGACACCCGACAGATGTTTTTC. V and J are TRDV2 and TRDJ3, with a possible D match to TRDD3 (6 bases). The V gene lost 1 base and the J gene lost 2 bases, with 14 bases spanning the gap. CDR3 length: 18 amino acids. Germline V lookup: CDR1 GEAIGNYY, CDR2 EKD.

This clone is categorized as medium-sized (0.01 to 0.1%). The chain links TRDV2 to TRDJ1; no firm D call. Trimming took 2 bases from V and 5 from J, leaving 14 bases between them. The CDR3 consists of 14 residues. Germline CDR1 is GEAIGNYY and CDR2 is EKD. CDR3 amino acids: CACDRLSHRDKLIF. In nucleotides, the CDR3 is TGTGCCTGTGACAGACTTTCGCACCGGGATAAACTCATCTTT.

This clone was counted between two and nine times. One base away lies a much larger clone, so this may be a sequencing read error. No J gene was named, though the V gene is TRDV1; the table's D call, TRDD3, has no DNA check behind it. This CDR3 is built from 23 residues. Germline CDR1 and CDR2: TSWWSYY and QGS. CDR3 nucleotide sequence: TGTGCTCTTGGGGAACCAGGTCCTACGTCCTTACTGGGGGATACGGGACACACCGATAAATTCATCTTT. This encodes CALGEPGPTSLLGDTGHTDKFIF.

This clone counts as medium-sized. The CDR3 region is CACDTAAGGPSWDTRQMFF. Written as DNA, the CDR3 is TGTGCCTGTGACACCGCGGCTGGGGGACCCTCCTGGGACACCCGACAGATGTTTTTC. The rearrangement uses TRDV2 and TRDJ3, with 8 bases lining up with TRDD3. With V trimmed by 0 bases and J by 0 bases, 6 bases remained unmatched. The CDR3 extends over 19 amino acids. Germline loops: CDR1 GEAIGNYY, CDR2 EKD.

Relative to its sample, this clone is large. The chain employs TRDV2 and TRDJ3; D not resolved. The CDR3 is 19 residues long. The germline V gene has CDR1 GEAIGNYY and CDR2 EKD. With 2 bases removed from V and 1 base from J, the gap between germline ends came to 17 bases. The CDR3 DNA is TGTGCCTGTGACAGTGTCCGGCAACGAATTTCCTGGGACACCCGACAGATGTTTTTC. Protein: CACDSVRQRISWDTRQMFF.

Only a few counts were recorded for this clone. This CDR3 reads CACDTLAGDNLKEKLIF. The CDR3 DNA sequence: TGTGCCTGTGACACATTGGCTGGGGATAACCTGAAAGAGAAACTCATCTTT. The chain uses TRDV2 and TRDJ1; TRDD3 agrees at 7 bases. V lost 1 base and J lost 8; bases outside the gene matches: 18. CDR3 length: 17 amino acids. Germline-derived CDR1 and CDR2 are GEAIGNYY and EKD.

A note on this clone: TCRdb assigns this DNA the protein of a much larger clone, which departs from its translation at residue 4; this likely reflects a read error, and the protein shown comes from translating the DNA. The chain recombines TRDV2 with TRDJ1, with D possibly matching TRDD3 (6 bases). From germline, CDR1 is GEAIGNYY and CDR2 EKD. CDR3 length: 16 amino acids. The CDR3 loop is CACNTLGGTITDKLIF. The DNA of the CDR3 is TGTGCCTGTAACACCTTAGGGGGGACGATTACCGATAAACTCATCTTT.

Note on this clone: A far larger clone is one nucleotide away, so this likely arose from a read error. This sample includes further DNA sequences coding for the same CDR3. The genes are TRDV2 and TRDJ1; D might be TRDD3 (6 bases). Germline V CDR1 and CDR2: GEAIGNYY, EKD. The CDR3 contains 19 residues. CDR3 amino acids: CACERVLELGTGYTDKLIF. The CDR3 DNA reads as TGTGCCTGTGAAAGGGTACTCGAACTGGGAACGGGGTACACCGATAAACTGATCTTT.

This clone is labeled as medium-sized. Other nucleotide sequences from this sample produce the same CDR3. This sequence joins TRDV2 and TRDJ3, with 8 bases fitting TRDD3. The CDR3 has 17 amino acids. The trim removed 3 bases at V and 0 bases at J, leaving 3 bases unmatched. The germline V gene has CDR1 GEAIGNYY and CDR2 EKD. The CDR3 region is CACDRTGGSWDTRQMFF. The DNA of the CDR3 is TGTGCCTGTGACCGTACTGGGGGCTCCTGGGACACCCGACAGATGTTTTTC.

This clone was seen a handful of times. This chain links TRDV1 with TRDJ1; 9 bases map to TRDD3. CDR1 is TSWWSYY, CDR2 QGS, per germline. The V gene end was trimmed by 4 bases and the J gene end by 0 bases; junction bases not matched to a gene: 12. This CDR3 contains 18 residues. The CDR3 protein is CALGGPVLGDSYTDKLIF. Here the CDR3 DNA reads TGTGCTCTTGGGGGGCCTGTACTGGGGGACTCGTACACCGATAAACTCATCTTT.

This clone turned up a few times. This is likely an artifact of a read error, given a far larger clone one base away. The sample contains more than one DNA sequence encoding this CDR3. V gene TRDV2 combines with J gene TRDJ1, with D hard to call. Germline V gene data show CDR1 as GEAIGNYY and CDR2 as EKD. This CDR3 contains 16 residues. Trimming pared 3 bases from V and 4 bases from J, leaving 20 bases between. This CDR3 reads CACDDLGDNQVDKLIF. The CDR3 DNA follows: TGTGCCTGTGACGACTTGGGTGATAATCAAGTCGATAAACTCATCTTT.

By its share, this clone is large (0.1 to 1%). J is TRDJ1 and V is TRDV2; 9 bases agree with TRDD3. Losses at the gene ends were 6 bases for V and 4 bases for J; bases not matched to a gene: 8. CDR1 and CDR2 (germline): GEAIGNYY, EKD. This CDR3 contains 14 residues. CDR3 in amino acids: CACSSLGDDDKLIF. The CDR3 nucleotides read TGTGCCTGTTCATCACTGGGGGACGACGATAAACTCATCTTT.

This clone was seen a handful of times. This likely reflects a read error, since a far larger clone is one base away. Other DNA sequences in this specimen translate into the identical CDR3. The chain combines TRDV2 with TRDJ1, with TRDD3 identical over 9 bases. The CDR3 spans 15 residues. The trim removed 7 bases at V and 0 bases at J, leaving 8 bases unmatched. The V gene's germline CDR1 is GEAIGNYY and CDR2 EKD. CDR3 in amino acids: CACDRLGEYTDKLIF. CDR3 coding DNA: TGTGCCTGCGACCGACTGGGGGAGTACACCGATAAACTCATCTTT.

This clone was seen a few times. A far larger clone is one nucleotide away, so this likely arose from a read error. Other DNA variants within this sample encode the same CDR3. This chain uses TRDV2 with TRDJ1, with D perhaps TRDD3 (6 bases). The CDR3 runs 16 residues. Germline V CDR1 and CDR2: GEAIGNYY, EKD. CDR3 residues: CACDTLGGTITDKLIF. In DNA, the CDR3 is TGTGCCTGCGACACCTTAGGGGGGACGATTACCGATAAACTCATCTTT.

This clone has a handful of counts. A far larger clone is off by one base, so a read error is likely. The same CDR3 is also encoded by other DNA sequences in this sample. The chain employs TRDV2 and TRDJ1, with TRDD3 as a possible D gene (5 bases). V shed 4 bases and J shed 0 bases, with 23 bases lying between them. This CDR3 region has 18 residues. Germline V gene sequence: CDR1 GEAIGNYY, CDR2 EKD. The CDR3 loop reads CACDVLGDLIENTDKLIF. The CDR3 nucleotides are TGTGCCTGTGATGTGCTGGGTGATTTAATTGAGAACACCGATAAACTCATCTTT.

Points on this clone: The protein that TCRdb holds for this DNA derives from a much larger clone and differs from the translated DNA at residue 14, which likely indicates a read error; the protein shown here is translated from the DNA. V usage is TRDV2 and J usage is TRDJ1, with D maybe TRDD3 (6 bases). The CDR3 runs 16 residues. Germline V lookup: CDR1 GEAIGNYY, CDR2 EKD. CDR3 in amino acids: CACDTLGGTITDKPIF. The DNA for the CDR3 is TGTGCCTGTGACACCTTAGGGGGGACGATTACCGATAAACCCATCTTT.

This clone is large in the sample. The sample contains more than one DNA sequence encoding this CDR3. CDR3: CACDTVAGGPRQDLTAQLFF. The CDR3, as DNA: TGTGCCTGTGACACCGTGGCTGGGGGACCCCGACAAGATTTGACAGCACAACTCTTCTTT. This sequence joins TRDV2 and TRDJ2; TRDD3 aligns across 8 bases. The germline V gene encodes CDR1 GEAIGNYY and CDR2 EKD. The CDR3 is 20 amino acids. Trimming at V came to 0 bases and at J to 1 base, leaving 15 bases not matched to a gene.

This clone was observed a few times. TCRdb records a much larger clone's protein for this DNA, with a difference at residue 11 that likely arises from a read error; the protein given is the translation of the DNA. The CDR3 nucleotides read TGTGCCTGTGACACCTTAGGGGGGACGATTTCCGATAAACTCATCTTT. Encoded protein: CACDTLGGTISDKLIF. The chain recombines TRDV2 with TRDJ1; D is perhaps TRDD3 (6 bases). V shed 0 bases and J shed 3 bases, with 16 bases lying between them. The CDR3 is made up of 16 amino acids. Germline V gene data show CDR1 as GEAIGNYY and CDR2 as EKD.

By share, this clone ranks as large (0.1 to 1%). The chain uses TRDV2 and TRDJ1; 13 nucleotides agree with TRDD3. The CDR3 has 20 amino acids. V trimming: 0 bases; J trimming: 10 bases; junction bases outside the gene matches: 22. CDR1 GEAIGNYY and CDR2 EKD come from the germline V gene. The CDR3 DNA reads TGTGCCTGTGACACCGCGACTGGGGGATACGCGAGTTACGCCCTTAAAGGACTCATCTTT. Protein product: CACDTATGGYASYALKGLIF.